Listed below are T cell receptor beta chains from one sample, sequenced in a study of T cells after yellow fever vaccination. Using its own MiXCR run on the 5' RACE reads, TCRdb lists one record per CDR3 protein. This table has about 340,000 distinct CDR3 sequences, 3.5% to 4.5% appearing once. The sample consisted of PBMCs, taken 5 days after the yellow fever booster vaccination. The source is a man aged 18 to 30 who received the YFV17D yellow fever vaccine. CDR3s include the opening cysteine and the closing phenylalanine or tryptophan. The order of the fields is D gene, J gene, CDR3 length, V gene, clone size, CDR3 DNA, CDR3 protein. D genes are given only for firm matches. Some rows mark clone size as missing; the rest say once, few, many or name a class of expanded clone.

NA,TRBJ1-6,16,TRBV18,NA,TGTGCCAGCTCACCGCTCAATACAGGGCGCAATTCACCCCTCCACTTT,CASSPLNTGRNSPLHF
NA,TRBJ2-3,14,TRBV7-2,NA,TGTGCCAGCAGCTCGGACACCGCGGAGGATACGCAGTATTTT,CASSSDTAEDTQYF
NA,TRBJ1-1,11,TRBV10-3,NA,TGTGCCATCAGTGAGAGGGCGGCCGCTTTCTTT,CAISERAAAFF
NA,TRBJ1-2,16,TRBV3-1,few,TGTGCCAGCAGCCAAGCAGTATTAATGGGAGGGAATGGCTACACCTTC,CASSQAVLMGGNGYTF
TRBD2,TRBJ2-1,15,TRBV11-1,many,TGTGCCAGCAGCGACGACAGCGGGGTATACAATGAGCAGTTCTTC,CASSDDSGVYNEQFF
NA,TRBJ2-5,13,TRBV6-2/TRBV6-3,NA,TGTGCCAGCAGCCACGGGGGATACGAGACCCAGTACTTC,CASSHGGYETQYF
NA,TRBJ1-6,18,TRBV6-5,many,TGTGCCAGCAGTTACTGGGACACCCACTTACTGTATAATTCACCCCTCCACTTT,CASSYWDTHLLYNSPLHF
NA,TRBJ1-5,14,TRBV6-5,many,TGTGCCAGCAGCCCTCACGGGGGACATCAGCCCCAGCATTTT,CASSPHGGHQPQHF
TRBD1,TRBJ2-7,18,TRBV4-2,NA,TGTGCCAGCAGCCAATATCCCCCGGGACAGGATTACTCCTACGAGCAGTACTTC,CASSQYPPGQDYSYEQYF
TRBD1,TRBJ2-7,13,TRBV5-1,NA,TGCGCCAGCAGCTGGACAGGTCCACACGAGCAGTACTTC,CASSWTGPHEQYF
TRBD2,TRBJ2-1,12,TRBV27,few,TGTGCCAGCAGTCCCGGGACTAGCGGGGTAGTCTTC,CASSPGTSGVVF
TRBD1,TRBJ2-2,14,TRBV12-3/TRBV12-4,many,TGTGCCAGCACGTGGACAGGCGTCACCGGGGAGCTGTTTTTT,CASTWTGVTGELFF
NA,TRBJ2-5,15,TRBV29-1,few,TGCAGCGTTGTCATCCCAGGGTGGGCCCAAGAGACCCAGTACTTC,CSVVIPGWAQETQYF
NA,TRBJ2-7,14,TRBV20-1,few,TGCAGTGCTACGCCAACAGGGTCCTTCTACGAGCAGTACTTC,CSATPTGSFYEQYF
TRBD1,TRBJ1-2,15,TRBV5-6,NA,TGTGCCAGCAGCTTGGATCAGGGGGCTTGGTATGGCTACACCTTC,CASSLDQGAWYGYTF
TRBD2,TRBJ2-5,14,TRBV18,few,TGTGCCAGCTCAAGGACTAGCGTTGAAGAGACCCAGTACTTC,CASSRTSVEETQYF
NA,TRBJ2-1,13,TRBV3-1,few,TGTGCCAGCAGCCAGCTGCTAGGGGTCGAGCAGTTCTTC,CASSQLLGVEQFF
NA,TRBJ2-7,13,TRBV7-9,few,TGTGCCAGCAGTTCGAGGAGGATGTACGAGCAGTACTTC,CASSSRRMYEQYF
NA,TRBJ2-3,14,TRBV5-1,many,TGCGCCAGCAGCAGCCGGGACAGCACAGATACGCAGTATTTT,CASSSRDSTDTQYF
NA,TRBJ2-1,15,TRBV6-6,NA,TGTGCCAGCAGTTACAGCCCCGGCTCCTACAATGAGCAGTTCTTC,CASSYSPGSYNEQFF
NA,TRBJ2-1,18,TRBV7-3,NA,TGTGCCAGCAGCCGCGCGCCAACACTAGCCGGGGATTACAATGAGCAGTTCTTC,CASSRAPTLAGDYNEQFF
NA,TRBJ2-1,12,TRBV7-2,many,TGTGCCAGCAGCTCCACAGGAACTGAGCAGTTCTTC,CASSSTGTEQFF
NA,TRBJ1-6,13,TRBV20-1,NA,TGCAGTGCTAGAATCTCCTATAATTCACCCCTCCACTTT,CSARISYNSPLHF
TRBD1,TRBJ1-2,14,TRBV5-4,many,TGTGCCAGCAGCTTACAGGGGGCTAGCTATGGCTACACCTTC,CASSLQGASYGYTF
NA,TRBJ2-1,14,TRBV11-2,many,TGTGCCACCTCGCCCGAGATCTTAGGGAATGAGCAGTTCTTC,CATSPEILGNEQFF
NA,TRBJ2-3,13,TRBV20-1,NA,TGCAGTGCAAAATGGGGGGGCCCAGATACGCAGTATTTT,CSAKWGGPDTQYF
TRBD2,TRBJ2-7,12,TRBV12-3/TRBV12-4,NA,TGTGCCAGCAGTACTCGTAGCGGGCCCGGGCACTTC,CASSTRSGPGHF
NA,TRBJ1-1,16,TRBV15,many,TGTGCCACCAGCAGAGTTCGGGGGGAGAGGAACACTGAAGCTTTCTTT,CATSRVRGERNTEAFF
TRBD1,TRBJ2-7,13,TRBV5-1,many,TGCGCCAGCAGCTTGCGGGACAGGGACGAGCAGTACTTC,CASSLRDRDEQYF
NA,TRBJ2-1,13,TRBV7-2,NA,TGTGCCAGCAGCTTAGCGAGGACAAATGAGCAGTTCTTC,CASSLARTNEQFF
TRBD2,TRBJ2-5,15,TRBV4-1,few,TGCGCCAGCAGGGGGAGGGGCGCGTCCGAAGAGACCCAGTACTTC,CASRGRGASEETQYF
NA,TRBJ1-1,16,TRBV6-2/TRBV6-3,few,TGTGCCAGCAGCCTGAGCGGGAAGGGAGGAAGCACTGAAGCTTTCTTT,CASSLSGKGGSTEAFF
NA,TRBJ2-5,12,TRBV7-8,NA,TGTGCCTGCAGCTTCCCAGGGGAGACCCAGTACTTC,CACSFPGETQYF
TRBD1,TRBJ2-1,15,TRBV29-1,NA,TGCAGCGGCGATCCGGGACAGGGCTCCTACAATGAGCAGTTCTTC,CSGDPGQGSYNEQFF
TRBD1,TRBJ2-7,15,TRBV23-1,NA,TGCGCCAGCAGTCATTCGGGACAGGGGGCCAACGAGCAGTACTTC,CASSHSGQGANEQYF
NA,TRBJ1-5,16,TRBV27,many,TGTGCCAGCAGTTTAAATGCGGGGCGCGGCAATCAGCCCCAGCATTTT,CASSLNAGRGNQPQHF
TRBD1,TRBJ2-2,14,TRBV6-4,few,TGTGCCAGCAGTTCGGACAGGGGAACCGGGGAGCTGTTTTTT,CASSSDRGTGELFF
TRBD2,TRBJ2-5,15,TRBV5-4,NA,TGTGCCAGCAGCTTAGCGGGGGGGATTGTGAAGACCCAGTACTTC,CASSLAGGIVKTQYF
TRBD2,TRBJ2-3,16,TRBV5-1,NA,TGCGCCAGCAGCATGGTCTGGGGGGGGTTAACAGATACGCAGTATTTT,CASSMVWGGLTDTQYF
TRBD1,TRBJ2-7,14,TRBV4-2,many,TGTGCCAGCAGCCACCCCGGGACAGGGAACGAGCAGTACTTC,CASSHPGTGNEQYF